These 15 T cell receptor beta chains share one sample of origin, sequenced in a study of T cell responses to AZD1222 COVID-19 vaccine. TCRdb's copy holds only in-frame clones and misses some; the assay was immunoSEQ multiplex PCR. The sample holds about 150,000 clones, around 90% seen once. Sequences were derived from peripheral blood, sampled on day 0 of AZD1222 vaccination. Source of these receptors: an adult in good health.

This clone was detected once. This rearrangement joins TRBV28 to TRBJ1-3; D is perhaps TRBD1 (6 bases). This CDR3 region has 15 residues. Germline assignment: CDR1 MDHEN and CDR2 SYDVKM. Trimming took off 6 bases at V and 0 bases at J, with 12 bases between the two ends. This chain's CDR3 is CASRQQGHSGNTIYF. The CDR3 bases are TGTGCCAGCAGACAGCAGGGACACTCTGGAAACACCATATATTTT.

The chain employs TRBV27 and TRBJ1-3, with TRBD1 matching over 7 bases. The CDR3 runs 11 residues. Germline trimming cut 7 bases from V and 9 bases from J; bases unmatched to any gene: 3. The germline gives CDR1 MNHEY, CDR2 SMNVEV (reference sequence). DNA of the CDR3: TGTGCCAGCATGGACAGGTCCACCATATATTTT. The encoded protein is CASMDRSTIYF.

The J gene is TRBJ2-6, the V gene TRBV2; tentative D call: TRBD1 (6 bases). Trimming removed 11 bases from V and 2 bases from J, with 10 bases in between. The germline gives CDR1 SNHLY, CDR2 FYNNEI. CDR3 length equals 13 residues. In DNA form, the CDR3 reads TGTGCCGGGGGCCCCACTGGGGCCAACGTCCTGACTTTC. It codes for CAGGPTGANVLTF.

The chain links TRBV19 to TRBJ2-5; 10 bases agree with TRBD2. The trim removed 3 bases at V and 7 bases at J, leaving 5 bases unmatched. The CDR3 is 14 amino acids. Looked up from germline, CDR1 is LNHDA and CDR2 is SQIVND (reference sequence). The CDR3: CASSIEASGGTQYF. The CDR3 DNA sequence: TGTGCCAGTAGTATCGAAGCTAGCGGGGGGACCCAGTACTTC. Using reference TRBV19 and TRBJ2-5 for the parts outside the CDR3, the full variable domain is DGGITQSPKYLFRKEGQNVTLSCEQNLNHDAMYWYRQDPGQGLRLIYYSQIVNDFQKGDIAEGYSVSREKKESFPLTVTSAQKNPTAFYLCASSIEASGGTQYFGPGTRLLVL.

This chain uses TRBV3-1 (or the pseudogene TRBV3-2) with TRBJ1-2; D remains ambiguous. The CDR3 totals 15 residues. V was pared by 7 bases and J by 3 bases, with 18 bases between. In germline, CDR1 is LGHDT, CDR2 YNNKEL (reference sequence). Here the CDR3 DNA reads TGTGCCAGCACCCACCAGTCGTCTGGGGACTATGGCTACACCTTC. This sequence encodes CASTHQSSGDYGYTF.

This clone was seen a few times. Written as DNA, the CDR3 is TGTGCCAGCAGTGGGCTAGCCAAAAACATTCAGTACTTC. Its translation: CASSGLAKNIQYF. This sequence joins TRBV27 and TRBJ2-4; no firm D call. The ends were cut back, 5 bases at V and 0 bases at J, with 5 bases in the middle. The CDR3 loop spans 13 amino acids. CDR1 MNHEY and CDR2 SMNVEV come from the germline V gene (reference sequence).

The chain uses TRBV6-4 and TRBJ2-1; 8 bases align to TRBD2. The CDR3 is 14 amino acids. Trimming took 6 bases from V and 5 from J; bases not matched to a gene: 6. Germline V gene lookup returns CDR1 MRHNA and CDR2 SNTAGT. CDR3 protein: CASSERGPNNEQFF. The CDR3 coding sequence is TGTGCCAGCAGCGAGCGGGGGCCAAACAATGAGCAGTTCTTC.

The rearrangement links TRBV13 to TRBJ1-1; no firm D call. The length of the CDR3 is 13 residues. Germline values: CDR1 PRHDT, CDR2 FYEKMQ (reference sequence). V lost 4 bases to trimming and J lost 1 base, with 7 bases between them. The CDR3 DNA is TGTGCCAGCAGCTCCAGAGGGAACACTGAAGCTTTCTTT. It is translated as CASSSRGNTEAFF.

The V and J genes are TRBV4-3 and TRBJ2-5; no reliable D call. CDR1 is LGHNA and CDR2 is YSLEER in the germline V gene. The V end was cut by 0 bases, the J end by 0 bases, with 8 bases between. The CDR3 consists of 15 residues. As DNA, the CDR3 is TGCGCCAGCAGCCAAGACCGCCTCAACCAAGAGACCCAGTACTTC. This codes for CASSQDRLNQETQYF.

This chain joins TRBV9 and TRBJ1-2; tentatively, D is TRBD1 (6 bases). The CDR3 runs to 18 residues. Germline CDR1 reads SGDLS; CDR2 reads YYNGEE. Trimming took 3 bases from V and 4 from J, leaving 25 bases between them. The chain's CDR3 is CASSGGGGGFLGAYGYTF. CDR3 coding DNA: TGTGCCAGCAGCGGGGGAGGAGGCGGCTTCCTGGGGGCCTATGGCTACACCTTC.

J is TRBJ2-7 and V is TRBV5-4, with TRBD1 matching 10 bases. Unmatched junction bases numbered 10, after V lost 4 bases and J lost 0 bases. Germline V gene sequence: CDR1 SGHNT, CDR2 YYREEE (reference sequence). CDR3 length: 17 residues. CDR3 sequence (DNA): TGTGCCAGCAGCCTCGGTGCCGGGACAGGGGACTCCTACGAGCAGTACTTC. This sequence encodes CASSLGAGTGDSYEQYF.

The chain couples TRBV6-5 to TRBJ2-6; D is unclear. Per the germline V gene, CDR1 is MNHEY and CDR2 is SVGAGI. V dropped 8 bases and J dropped 5 bases, with 4 bases sitting between them. The CDR3 is made up of 11 amino acids. Here the CDR3 reads CASGRANVLTF. The CDR3 region has the DNA TGTGCCAGCGGCAGGGCCAACGTCCTGACTTTC.

This rearrangement joins TRBV7-9 to TRBJ2-1; 11 bases are a match to TRBD1. With V trimmed by 5 bases and J by 5 bases, 5 bases remained unmatched. This CDR3 comprises 15 residues. CDR1 is SEHNR, CDR2 FQNEAQ, per germline (reference sequence). The CDR3 DNA is TGTGCCAGCAGCCCCGGGACAGGGGGGCACAATGAGCAGTTCTTC. This gives the protein CASSPGTGGHNEQFF.

The chain is built from TRBV7-9 and TRBJ2-2, with D uncertain. The germline V gene encodes CDR1 SEHNR and CDR2 FQNEAQ (reference sequence). V was shortened by 3 bases and J by 8 bases, with 7 bases between the two germline ends. The CDR3 has 12 amino acids. The CDR3 spells CASSLGRGELFF. DNA for the CDR3: TGTGCCAGCAGCTTGGGCAGGGGGGAGCTGTTTTTT.

This chain joins TRBV5-1 and TRBJ2-1; D gene uncertain. The CDR3 has 16 residues. V was trimmed by 4 bases and J by 8 bases, leaving 22 bases between them. Germline CDR1 is SGHRS and CDR2 is YFSETQ. As DNA, the CDR3 is TGCGCCAGCAGCCCCGAAGGTGCTATCCGTCTCGATGAGCAGTTCTTC. The encoded protein is CASSPEGAIRLDEQFF.